Listed below are T cell receptor beta chains from one sample, sequenced in a study of blood T cell repertoires in COVID-19. Method: immunoSEQ multiplex PCR; TCRdb's copy keeps in-frame clones and lacks some. The sample gives about 400,000 clones, 70% to 90% of which show up once; around 1.9% is in the top ten. The sample consisted of PBMCs or T cells enriched from blood (not recorded which). The source of these receptors is a man between 40 and 49 years old in a cohort exposed to, infected with or recovered from COVID-19 (not recorded which). Both conserved end residues are part of each CDR3. The D gene is left open where the match is weak. Expanded clones get a size class; other rows say once, few or many, or leave the size out.

v_call	d_call	clone_size	j_call	cdr3_aa	cdr3_nt
TRBV6-5	NA	NA	TRBJ1-1	CASSPGNEAFF	TGTGCCAGCAGCCCCGGGAACGAAGCTTTCTTT
TRBV6-1	TRBD1	NA	TRBJ1-1	CASSGTIRGKSTEAFF	TGTGCCAGCAGTGGGACTATCAGGGGGAAGAGCACTGAAGCTTTCTTT
TRBV27	TRBD2	few	TRBJ2-2	CASSKLAITTGELFF	TGTGCCAGTTCAAAACTAGCGATCACCACCGGGGAGCTGTTTTTT
TRBV7-9	TRBD1	NA	TRBJ2-1	CASSLAGTGPLFNEQFF	TGTGCCAGCAGCTTGGCCGGGACAGGTCCATTATTCAATGAGCAGTTCTTC
TRBV6-6	TRBD1	NA	TRBJ2-1	CASSPNKQGGYNEQFF	TGTGCCAGCAGTCCGAACAAACAGGGGGGTTACAATGAGCAGTTCTTC
TRBV6-5	TRBD1	NA	TRBJ1-4	CASSYSPGTGEKLFF	TGTGCCAGCAGTTACTCTCCCGGGACAGGAGAAAAACTGTTTTTT
TRBV5-5	NA	NA	TRBJ2-5	CASSLTGLRQETQYF	TGTGCCAGCAGCTTGACAGGGCTACGCCAAGAGACCCAGTACTTC
TRBV28	TRBD1	once	TRBJ2-1	CASTSGQGAQEQFF	TGTGCCAGCACCTCTGGACAGGGGGCGCAGGAGCAGTTCTTC
TRBV5-4	NA	NA	TRBJ2-6	CASSLDPGRNSGANVLTF	TGTGCCAGCAGCTTGGATCCAGGGAGGAACTCTGGGGCCAACGTCCTGACTTTC
TRBV10-1	TRBD2	NA	TRBJ2-7	CASTPGTSGIEEQYF	TGCGCCAGCACCCCAGGGACTAGCGGGATTGAAGAGCAGTACTTC
TRBV6-4	NA	NA	TRBJ1-1	CASTQGGTEAFF	TGTGCCAGCACACAGGGTGGGACTGAAGCTTTCTTT
TRBV24-1	TRBD1	NA	TRBJ2-1	CATSDGTVGSYNEQFF	TGTGCCACCAGTGATGGGACAGTGGGGTCCTACAATGAGCAGTTCTTC
TRBV5-1	TRBD2	NA	TRBJ2-7	CASSLETSGSSYEQYF	TGCGCCAGCAGCCTCGAGACTAGCGGGAGTTCCTACGAGCAGTACTTC
TRBV2	TRBD2	NA	TRBJ2-3	CASSDPSGERVDTQYF	TGTGCCAGCAGTGATCCTAGCGGGGAGCGGGTAGATACGCAGTATTTT
TRBV12-3/TRBV12-4	NA	NA	TRBJ1-2	CASSLSKENGYTF	TGTGCCAGCAGTTTATCGAAGGAGAATGGCTACACCTTC
TRBV6-5	NA	NA	TRBJ1-2	CASSYGLDRGYGYTF	TGTGCCAGCAGTTACGGTCTGGACAGAGGATATGGCTACACCTTC
TRBV20-1	TRBD2	NA	TRBJ2-5	CSVAGQETQYF	TGCAGTGTAGCGGGACAAGAGACCCAGTACTTC
TRBV19	NA	NA	TRBJ1-1	CASSIDPGMGNTEAFF	TGTGCCAGTAGTATAGACCCAGGGATGGGGAACACTGAAGCTTTCTTT
TRBV19	TRBD1	NA	TRBJ1-1	CASGGTGGKLNTEAFF	TGTGCCAGTGGGGGGACAGGGGGCAAGTTGAACACTGAAGCTTTCTTT
TRBV11-2	NA	NA	TRBJ1-1	CASRPGHKNTEAFF	TGTGCCAGCAGACCGGGACACAAGAACACTGAAGCTTTCTTT
TRBV7-6	NA	NA	TRBJ2-1	CASSLAVSNWSEQFF	TGTGCCAGCAGCTTAGCTGTGAGCAACTGGAGTGAGCAGTTCTTC
TRBV18	TRBD1	NA	TRBJ2-7	CASSLTPGTGPYEQYF	TGTGCCAGCTCGCTTACCCCCGGGACAGGGCCCTACGAGCAGTACTTC
TRBV19	TRBD1	NA	TRBJ1-5	CASNQRGPNQPQHF	TGTGCCAGTAATCAAAGGGGGCCAAATCAGCCCCAGCATTTT
TRBV5-1	TRBD2	NA	TRBJ2-5	CASSLGAGGPQETQYF	TGCGCCAGCAGCTTGGGAGCGGGAGGGCCCCAAGAGACCCAGTACTTC
TRBV21-1	NA	NA	TRBJ2-2	CASSIEGVEPGELFF	TGTGCCAGCAGCATAGAGGGAGTGGAACCCGGGGAGCTGTTTTTT
TRBV5-1	NA	NA	TRBJ2-2	CASSLEGANTGELFF	TGCGCCAGCAGCCTCGAGGGAGCTAACACCGGGGAGCTGTTTTTT
TRBV6-1	NA	few	TRBJ2-2	CASSDQGQTGELFF	TGTGCCAGCAGTGACCAGGGGCAAACCGGGGAGCTGTTTTTT
TRBV19	NA	NA	TRBJ1-2	CASSILPANYGYTF	TGTGCCAGTAGTATCTTACCGGCTAACTATGGCTACACCTTC
TRBV11-2	TRBD2	once	TRBJ2-7	CASSLEESGTPTYEQYF	TGTGCCAGCAGCTTAGAAGAGAGCGGGACTCCCACCTACGAGCAGTACTTC
TRBV29-1	NA	NA	TRBJ1-4	CSGGGTTAAEKLFF	TGCAGCGGCGGCGGGACCACGGCAGCTGAAAAACTGTTTTTT
TRBV18	TRBD2	NA	TRBJ2-7	CASSPSGSYEQYF	TGTGCCAGCTCACCTAGCGGGTCCTACGAGCAGTACTTC
TRBV3-1/TRBV3-2	NA	NA	TRBJ2-7	CASSLKLGPKGYEQYF	TGTGCCAGCAGCCTCAAACTGGGGCCGAAGGGCTACGAGCAGTACTTC
TRBV19	TRBD1	NA	TRBJ1-5	CAIGTGSRGSNQPQHF	TGTGCCATTGGGACAGGTAGTCGAGGGAGCAATCAGCCCCAGCATTTT
TRBV6-6	TRBD1	NA	TRBJ1-1	CASRTGDGTEAFF	TGTGCCAGCAGGACAGGGGACGGGACTGAAGCTTTCTTT
TRBV24-1	TRBD1	NA	TRBJ2-2	CATKGQGADTGELFF	TGTGCCACCAAAGGACAGGGGGCGGACACCGGGGAGCTGTTTTTT
TRBV2	TRBD1	NA	TRBJ2-7	CASEGQYSYEQYF	TGTGCCAGCGAGGGACAGTACTCCTACGAGCAGTACTTC
TRBV2	TRBD2	NA	TRBJ2-5	CASSPTSGETQYF	TGTGCCAGCAGCCCGACTAGCGGAGAGACCCAGTACTTC
TRBV6-5	NA	NA	TRBJ2-5	CASAGTVQETQYF	TGTGCCAGCGCGGGGACAGTCCAAGAGACCCAGTACTTC
TRBV11-2	TRBD2	NA	TRBJ2-7	CASSLGPGLAGYEQYF	TGTGCCAGCAGCTTAGGCCCGGGACTAGCAGGCTACGAGCAGTACTTC
TRBV7-9	NA	NA	TRBJ2-1	CASIPSTGNPYNEQFF	TGTGCCAGCATTCCTAGCACAGGGAACCCTTACAATGAGCAGTTCTTC
TRBV28	NA	NA	TRBJ1-2	CASARSDRLGGYTF	TGTGCCAGCGCTAGATCGGACAGATTGGGAGGCTACACCTTC
TRBV9	TRBD2	NA	TRBJ2-5	CASSAGTSGSGETQYF	TGTGCCAGCAGCGCCGGGACTAGCGGGAGCGGCGAGACCCAGTACTTC
TRBV3-1/TRBV3-2	TRBD1	NA	TRBJ1-1	CASSVGDSVKAFF	TGTGCCAGCAGCGTAGGGGACAGCGTAAAAGCTTTCTTT
TRBV4-1	NA	NA	TRBJ1-2	CASSQTGTSYGYTF	TGCGCCAGCAGCCAGACCGGGACATCCTATGGCTACACCTTC
TRBV7-3	NA	NA	TRBJ1-6	CASSLFGENSPLHF	TGTGCCAGCAGCTTATTTGGGGAGAATTCACCCCTCCACTTT
TRBV10-3	NA	NA	TRBJ1-6	CAISPAGSNSPLHF	TGTGCCATCAGTCCGGCAGGCTCAAATTCACCCCTCCACTTT
TRBV5-6	NA	NA	TRBJ1-5	CASSFGQPQHF	TGTGCCAGCAGCTTTGGCCAGCCCCAGCATTTT
TRBV6-5	NA	NA	TRBJ1-5	CASSYRGNQPQHF	TGTGCCAGCAGTTACAGGGGGAATCAGCCCCAGCATTTT
TRBV6-5	TRBD1	once	TRBJ1-5	CASRPTGGLNQPQHF	TGTGCCAGCAGACCAACAGGGGGACTTAATCAGCCCCAGCATTTT
TRBV27	TRBD1	once	TRBJ2-1	CASSLGQGGANEQFF	TGTGCCAGCAGTTTAGGACAGGGCGGGGCCAATGAGCAGTTCTTC
TRBV25-1	NA	NA	TRBJ1-4	CASSERQGGHEKLFF	TGTGCCAGCAGTGAAAGGCAGGGTGGGCATGAAAAACTGTTTTTT
TRBV7-9	NA	once	TRBJ1-1	CASSPGTLNTEAFF	TGTGCCAGCAGCCCCGGGACTTTGAACACTGAAGCTTTCTTT
TRBV3-1/TRBV3-2	TRBD1	NA	TRBJ2-7	CASSRTGASEQYF	TGTGCCAGCAGCCGGACAGGAGCCTCCGAGCAGTACTTC
TRBV7-6	TRBD1	NA	TRBJ2-7	CASSASGTGFYEQYF	TGTGCCAGCAGCGCCTCCGGGACAGGGTTCTACGAGCAGTACTTC
TRBV6-5	TRBD1	NA	TRBJ1-2	CASRDRGRYGYTF	TGTGCCAGCCGGGACAGGGGCCGTTATGGCTACACCTTC
TRBV7-9	NA	NA	TRBJ2-7	CASSLSYSSYEQYF	TGTGCCAGCAGCTTATCTTATAGCTCCTACGAGCAGTACTTC
TRBV6-5	NA	NA	TRBJ1-6	CASSLGRNNSPLHF	TGTGCCAGCAGTCTGGGGCGGAATAATTCACCCCTCCACTTT
TRBV10-3	TRBD1	NA	TRBJ1-1	CAISGGQGVDTEAFF	TGTGCCATCAGTGGGGGACAGGGAGTGGACACTGAAGCTTTCTTT
TRBV18	TRBD1	NA	TRBJ1-4	CATMGQGDEKLFF	TGTGCCACCATGGGACAGGGTGATGAAAAACTGTTTTTT
TRBV11-2	TRBD2	NA	TRBJ2-3	CASSPIRLAGVADTQYF	TGTGCCAGCAGCCCAATCCGACTAGCGGGAGTAGCAGATACGCAGTATTTT